These T cell receptor beta chains were read from a single sample in a study of T cells in Graves' hyperthyroidism and ophthalmopathy. TCRdb redid the calling of the multiplex PCR reads with MiXCR, one entry per CDR3 protein. This sample yields some 620,000 distinct CDR3 sequences, of which 15% to 20% are seen a single time; around 4% belongs to the top ten. Sequenced material: blood. Every receptor here comes from a woman aged 25 to 45 with Graves' hyperthyroidism. Each CDR3 is given with its conserved first and last residue. Fields, in order: V gene, J gene, D gene, clone size, CDR3 protein, CDR3 DNA. D genes are given only for firm matches. Expanded clones get a size class; other rows say once, few or many, or leave the size out.

TRBV4-1	TRBJ2-5	.	.	CASSQVSGEETQYF	TGCGCCAGCAGCCAAGTTTCAGGGGAGGAGACCCAGTACTTC
TRBV2	TRBJ1-2	.	many	CASRESRGYGYTF	TGTGCCAGCAGGGAGTCCAGGGGCTATGGCTACACCTTC
TRBV6-1	TRBJ2-1	TRBD2	few	CASKTGGNEQFF	TGTGCCAGCAAGACGGGGGGAAATGAGCAGTTCTTC
TRBV10-3	TRBJ1-5	TRBD1	.	CAIRDRVNQPQHF	TGTGCCATCAGGGACAGGGTGAATCAGCCCCAGCATTTT
TRBV2	TRBJ2-5	.	many	CASRGVQETQYF	TGTGCCAGCAGGGGCGTCCAAGAGACCCAGTACTTC
TRBV5-1	TRBJ2-2	TRBD2	.	CASSREYDGELFF	TGCGCCAGCTCGCGGGAGTATGACGGGGAGCTGTTTTTT
TRBV6-6	TRBJ2-1	.	many	CASSYFGEASSYNEQFF	TGTGCCAGCAGTTACTTCGGCGAAGCGAGCTCCTACAATGAGCAGTTCTTC
TRBV7-8	TRBJ1-3	TRBD1	.	CASSRTGVAKNTIYF	TGTGCCAGCAGCCGGACAGGAGTCGCGAAAAACACCATATATTTT
TRBV11-2	TRBJ2-1	.	many	CASSLVGGTYNEQFF	TGTGCCAGCAGCTTAGTGGGCGGCACCTACAATGAGCAGTTCTTC
TRBV20-1	TRBJ2-3	.	many	CSANFADTQYF	TGCAGTGCCAACTTTGCAGATACGCAGTATTTT
TRBV2	TRBJ2-1	.	many	CATLDPTGGNEQFF	TGTGCCACCCTTGATCCGACTGGGGGCAATGAGCAGTTCTTC
TRBV24-1	TRBJ2-3	TRBD2	.	CATSDRTSGRGSTDTQYF	TGTGCCACCAGTGACAGGACTAGCGGGAGGGGGAGCACAGATACGCAGTATTTT
TRBV11-2	TRBJ2-5	TRBD2	few	CASSIAGTSGRSQYQETQYF	TGTGCCAGCAGCATCGCCGGGACTAGCGGGAGGAGCCAGTACCAAGAGACCCAGTACTTC
TRBV3-1	TRBJ2-7	.	few	CASSQTNYEQYF	TGTGCCAGCAGCCAAACTAATTACGAGCAGTACTTC
TRBV6-1	TRBJ1-2	TRBD1	few	CASRPDRADDGYTF	TGTGCCAGCAGACCCGACAGGGCCGATGATGGCTACACCTTC
TRBV27	TRBJ2-5	.	many	CASRTGSGKETQYF	TGTGCCAGCAGGACAGGGAGCGGGAAAGAGACCCAGTACTTC
TRBV15	TRBJ1-1	.	few	CATSRARNSNTEAFF	TGTGCCACCAGCAGAGCGAGGAACAGTAACACTGAAGCTTTCTTT
TRBV7-8	TRBJ2-3	TRBD2	.	CASSPRTSGSYTQYF	TGTGCCAGCAGCCCCAGGACTAGCGGGAGCTATACGCAGTATTTT
TRBV7-8	TRBJ1-5	.	.	CASGGLWQPQHF	TGTGCCAGCGGGGGACTGTGGCAGCCCCAGCATTTT
TRBV27	TRBJ2-1	.	few	CASSLYIRGPFSGSYNEQFF	TGTGCCAGCAGTTTATATATTAGGGGACCGTTTAGCGGCTCCTACAATGAGCAGTTCTTC
TRBV11-2	TRBJ1-5	.	.	CASSAGGGDTPQHF	TGTGCCAGCAGCGCCGGGGGGGGGGATACTCCCCAGCATTTT
TRBV5-1	TRBJ2-1	.	few	CASSRGQVSEQFF	TGCGCCAGCAGCCGGGGACAAGTCAGTGAGCAGTTCTTC
TRBV24-1	TRBJ2-1	.	once	CATSDSSGRHVGERFF	TGTGCCACCAGTGATTCCTCGGGACGCCATGTAGGTGAGCGGTTCTTC
TRBV7-8	TRBJ2-3	TRBD1	many	CASSYGQGDTDTQYF	TGTGCCAGCAGCTACGGACAGGGCGACACAGATACGCAGTATTTT
TRBV27	TRBJ1-5	.	few	CASKSGSISQPQHF	TGTGCCAGCAAATCAGGGTCCATCAGTCAGCCCCAGCATTTT
TRBV11-3	TRBJ2-3	.	.	CASNPSALTDTQYF	TGTGCCAGTAATCCTAGCGCCCTCACAGATACGCAGTATTTT
TRBV9	TRBJ2-7	.	.	CASSVASGASYEQYF	TGTGCCAGCAGCGTAGCTTCCGGAGCCTCCTACGAGCAGTACTTC
TRBV19	TRBJ1-1	TRBD1	few	CATREGQGRTEAFF	TGTGCCACGAGGGAGGGACAGGGGAGAACTGAAGCTTTCTTT
TRBV28	TRBJ1-2	.	many	CASSLGAGSQRNGYTF	TGTGCCAGCAGTTTAGGCGCGGGCAGCCAACGTAATGGCTACACCTTC
TRBV5-1	TRBJ2-3	.	many	CASSTEGYGTDTQYF	TGCGCCAGCAGCACCGAGGGATACGGCACAGATACGCAGTATTTT
TRBV5-1	TRBJ1-1	.	many	CASSYDSNTEAFF	TGCGCCAGCAGCTATGACAGTAACACTGAAGCTTTCTTT
TRBV20-1	TRBJ1-5	.	.	CSVTRLGQRHQPQHF	TGCAGTGTTACCCGGCTCGGACAGCGCCATCAGCCCCAGCATTTT
TRBV11-2	TRBJ2-1	.	.	CASSPRLGLSNYNEQFF	TGTGCCAGCAGCCCCCGCCTTGGACTATCAAACTACAATGAGCAGTTCTTC
TRBV9	TRBJ2-6	.	few	CASSVGTSGANVLTF	TGTGCCAGCAGCGTAGGGACTTCTGGGGCCAACGTCCTGACTTTC
TRBV12-3/TRBV12-4	TRBJ2-5	.	many	CASSLGAAQETQYF	TGTGCCAGCAGTTTGGGAGCGGCCCAAGAGACCCAGTACTTC
TRBV7-8	TRBJ2-2	TRBD2	.	CASSLPGLAGGRTGELFF	TGTGCCAGCAGCCTGCCGGGACTAGCGGGAGGGCGGACCGGGGAGCTGTTTTTT
TRBV19	TRBJ1-6	.	.	CASSVWGPKSPLHF	TGTGCCAGTAGTGTGTGGGGTCCGAAATCACCCCTCCACTTT
TRBV20-1	TRBJ2-7	.	few	CSARDVLEYAYEQYF	TGCAGTGCTAGAGACGTACTGGAGTACGCCTACGAGCAGTACTTC